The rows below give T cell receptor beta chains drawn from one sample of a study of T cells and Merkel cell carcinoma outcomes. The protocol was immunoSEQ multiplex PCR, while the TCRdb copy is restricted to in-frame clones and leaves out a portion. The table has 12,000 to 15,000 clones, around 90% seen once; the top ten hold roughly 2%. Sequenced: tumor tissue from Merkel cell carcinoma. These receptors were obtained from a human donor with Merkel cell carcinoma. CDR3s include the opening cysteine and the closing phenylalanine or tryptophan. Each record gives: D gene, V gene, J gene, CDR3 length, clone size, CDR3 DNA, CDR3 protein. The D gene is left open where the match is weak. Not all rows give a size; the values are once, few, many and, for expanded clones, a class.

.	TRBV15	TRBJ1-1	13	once	TGTGCCACCAGCAGGCGGCAGGGTTCAGGAGCTTTCTTT	CATSRRQGSGAFF
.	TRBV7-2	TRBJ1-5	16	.	TGTGCCAGCAACCCCGAGGGGGGGGCCCTGAGGCAGCCCCAGCATTTT	CASNPEGGALRQPQHF
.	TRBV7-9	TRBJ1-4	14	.	TGTGCCAGCAGCTTAGGGGTTACTAATGAAAAACTGTTTTTT	CASSLGVTNEKLFF
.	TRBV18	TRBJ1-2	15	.	TGTGCCAGCTCACCTTTGGCAGAGCCATCAGAGGAGTACACCTTC	CASSPLAEPSEEYTF
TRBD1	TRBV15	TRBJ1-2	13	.	TGTGCCACCAGCCTTGACAGGGTGGGAGGCTACACCTTC	CATSLDRVGGYTF
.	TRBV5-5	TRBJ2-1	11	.	TGTGCCAGCAGCTTAGCGAGGGAGCAGTTCTTC	CASSLAREQFF
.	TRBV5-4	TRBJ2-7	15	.	TGTGCCAGCAGCGTGGGGGGGACATTAGCGATCGAGCAGTACTTC	CASSVGGTLAIEQYF
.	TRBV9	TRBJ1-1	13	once	TGTGCCAGCAGCACGGGACCGCACACTGAAGCTTTCTTT	CASSTGPHTEAFF
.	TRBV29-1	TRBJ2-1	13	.	TGCAGCGTTGGCGGGACAGATTACAATGAGCAGTTCTTC	CSVGGTDYNEQFF
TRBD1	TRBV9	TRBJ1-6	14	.	TGTGCCAGCAGCGAGGGACAGGGAGATTCACCCCTCCACTTT	CASSEGQGDSPLHF
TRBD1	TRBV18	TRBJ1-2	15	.	TGTGCCAGCTCACCCCAACAGGGGGCCGGCTATGGCTACACCTTC	CASSPQQGAGYGYTF
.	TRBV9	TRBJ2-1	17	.	TGTGCCAGCAGCGTAGGACAGTTCCCTACTCTCTACAATGAGCAGTTCTTC	CASSVGQFPTLYNEQFF
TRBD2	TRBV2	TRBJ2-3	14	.	TGTGCCAGCAGTGGGCTAGCGGGAGAAGGTACGCAGTATTTT	CASSGLAGEGTQYF
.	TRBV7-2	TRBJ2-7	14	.	TGTGCCAGCAGCCTAAGGGACGGACCCTACGAGCAGTACTTC	CASSLRDGPYEQYF
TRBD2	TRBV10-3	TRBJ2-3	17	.	TGTGCCATCAGTCTTCACAGGACTAGCAGAAACACAGATACGCAGTATTTT	CAISLHRTSRNTDTQYF
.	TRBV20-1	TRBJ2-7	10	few	TGCAGTGCTGGTGGCTACGAGCAGTACTTC	CSAGGYEQYF
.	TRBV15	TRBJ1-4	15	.	TGTGCCACCAGCGCGTACAGCACCTCGGACGAAAAACTGTTTTTT	CATSAYSTSDEKLFF
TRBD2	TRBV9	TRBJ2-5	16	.	TGTGCCAGCAGCGGGTGGGCGGGAGCGGGGCAAGAGACCCAGTACTTC	CASSGWAGAGQETQYF
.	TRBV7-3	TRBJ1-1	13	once	TGTGCCAGCAGCTCGATGATAAACACTGAAGCTTTCTTT	CASSSMINTEAFF
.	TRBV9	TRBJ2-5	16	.	TGTGCCAGCAGCTCGGGGAGAAGTAGTGGGGAAGAGACCCAGTACTTC	CASSSGRSSGEETQYF